This T cell receptor beta chain was captured in a study of blood T cells in healthy people across ages. PCR was performed a second time for roughly 7 to 12 cycles using a sample-barcoded 5' primer and a J-beta primer mix. TCRdb recomputed calls from the 5' RACE reads with MiXCR, one row per CDR3 protein. This sample has 550,000 to 750,000 distinct CDR3 sequences, with around 20% found just once. Overall study results and limits: Roughly linear age-related decline in beta diversity appeared, significant by age roughly 40.

Germline V CDR1 and CDR2: LGHNA, YSLEER. The CDR3 spans 13 residues. V lost 4 bases and J lost 10, with 14 bases in between. This clonotype was seen repeatedly, ten times or more. The antigen is unknown. Staff drew ten milliliters of peripheral blood from each donor. Each sample yielded at least 6.5 million isolated PBMCs. The sample consisted of blood. This TCR derives from a man aged 70-80 years in good health. The V gene is TRBV4-3, the J gene TRBJ2-1; no clear D gene. The CDR3 coding sequence is TGCGCCAGCAGCCCCCGACCAGACTGGGAGCAGTTCTTC. Its protein product is CASSPRPDWEQFF.